These T cell receptor beta chains were read from a single sample in a study of blood T cell repertoires in COVID-19. Only in-frame clones appear in the TCRdb table, and some are missing; sequencing was by immunoSEQ multiplex PCR. This sample has tens of thousands of clones, with about 82% found just once. The sequenced sample consisted of peripheral blood. All receptors derive from a human donor with active COVID-19. The donor label of this sample is uncertain. Each CDR3 is given without its conserved first and last residue.

j_call | v_call | cdr3_aa
TRBJ2-2 | TRBV19 | ASRRSEGTGELF
TRBJ2-5 | TRBV6-5 | ASRTGGEETQY
TRBJ2-2 | TRBV3-1/TRBV3-2 | ASSPEGGQGFFAPGELF
TRBJ1-1 | TRBV6-5 | ASSYSTGGWTEAF
TRBJ2-7 | TRBV7-2 | ASSTSGLALYEQY
TRBJ2-7 | TRBV11-1 | ASSQTDSSSYEQY
TRBJ2-3 | TRBV2 | ASSPRGAFTDTQY
TRBJ1-1 | TRBV5-5 | ASRPGWGNTEAF
TRBJ2-6 | TRBV7-9 | ASSSTESGANVLT
TRBJ1-5 | TRBV19 | ASSTTWGGQSNQPQH
TRBJ1-1 | TRBV4-2 | ASSQAGGNTEAF
TRBJ2-2 | TRBV19 | ASSTWTSGSGTGELF
TRBJ1-1 | TRBV5-1 | ASSLEGVSEAF
TRBJ2-7 | TRBV7-3 | ASSPGTGGEQY
TRBJ2-3 | TRBV18 | ASSQLSGTGVDTQY
TRBJ2-5 | TRBV12-5 | ASGEQGAPGETQY
TRBJ2-7 | TRBV19 | ASSIAGTSGYEQY